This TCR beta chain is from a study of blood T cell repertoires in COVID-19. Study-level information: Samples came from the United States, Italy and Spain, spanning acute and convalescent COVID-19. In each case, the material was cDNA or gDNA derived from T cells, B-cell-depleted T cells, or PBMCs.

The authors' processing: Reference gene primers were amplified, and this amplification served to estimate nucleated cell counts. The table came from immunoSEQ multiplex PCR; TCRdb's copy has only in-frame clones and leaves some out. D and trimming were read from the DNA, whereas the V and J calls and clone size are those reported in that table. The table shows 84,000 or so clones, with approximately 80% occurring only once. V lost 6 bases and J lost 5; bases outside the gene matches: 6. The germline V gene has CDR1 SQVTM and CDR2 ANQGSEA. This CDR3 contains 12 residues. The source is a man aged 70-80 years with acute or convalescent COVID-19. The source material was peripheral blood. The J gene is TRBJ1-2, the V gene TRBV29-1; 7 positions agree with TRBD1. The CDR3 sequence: CSVVTGVYGYTF. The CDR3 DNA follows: TGCAGCGTCGTTACAGGGGTTTATGGCTACACCTTC.